These T cell receptor beta chains were read from a single sample in a study of blood T cell repertoires in COVID-19. The repertoire was sequenced with immunoSEQ multiplex PCR; TCRdb's copy has only in-frame clones and lacks some. The sample includes approximately 300,000 clones, approximately 90% of them seen just once. Material: PBMCs or T cells enriched from blood (not recorded which). These receptors all come from a woman between 25 and 40 years old who had recovered from COVID-19. Each CDR3 is given with its conserved first and last residue. The order of the fields is clone size, J gene, V gene, D gene, CDR3 protein, CDR3 DNA. A D gene is named only where the DNA matches it firmly. Size tells how often a clone was seen (once, few, many) or the class of an expanded clone, and some rows leave it out.

>-|TRBJ1-1|TRBV6-5|-
CASKTGWMNTEAFF
TGTGCCAGCAAAACCGGGTGGATGAACACTGAAGCTTTCTTT
>-|TRBJ1-4|TRBV30|-
CAWSTGGAHEKLFF
TGTGCCTGGAGTACCGGGGGGGCGCATGAAAAACTGTTTTTT
>-|TRBJ1-5|TRBV18|TRBD1
CASSQGTGDNQPQHF
TGTGCCAGCTCACAAGGGACAGGGGACAATCAGCCCCAGCATTTT
>few|TRBJ2-3|TRBV5-1|TRBD2
CASSLPSGGATDTQYF
TGCGCCAGCAGCTTGCCTAGCGGGGGGGCCACAGATACGCAGTATTTT
>-|TRBJ1-6|TRBV7-2|TRBD1
CASSFLGGTATYNSPLHF
TGTGCCAGCAGCTTCCTAGGGGGGACAGCAACCTATAATTCACCCCTCCACTTT
>few|TRBJ1-6|TRBV2|TRBD1
CASPSGGTDPNSPLHF
TGTGCCAGCCCCTCTGGGGGGACAGACCCAAATTCACCCCTCCACTTT
>-|TRBJ1-6|TRBV27|-
CASSLGAGDRSPLHF
TGTGCCAGCAGTTTAGGTGCAGGGGACCGCTCACCCCTCCACTTT
>many|TRBJ1-4|TRBV19|TRBD1
CASSTQTGVANEKLFF
TGTGCCAGTAGTACTCAAACAGGGGTTGCGAATGAAAAACTGTTTTTT
>-|TRBJ2-7|TRBV20-1|TRBD1
CSAVTGSVQYF
TGCAGTGCCGTGACAGGGAGTGTGCAGTACTTC
>few|TRBJ1-2|TRBV24-1|-
CAEGLNGYTF
TGTGCCGAGGGCCTCAATGGCTACACCTTC
>-|TRBJ2-5|TRBV5-1|TRBD1
CASRHTTGGMETQYF
TGCGCCAGCAGGCATACGACAGGGGGCATGGAGACCCAGTACTTC
>once|TRBJ1-5|TRBV6-5|TRBD1
CASSPTGSNQPQHF
TGTGCCAGCAGCCCGACAGGGAGCAATCAGCCCCAGCATTTT
>-|TRBJ1-1|TRBV3-1/TRBV3-2|-
CASSHTGSQVRAFF
TGTGCCAGCAGCCACACCGGGAGCCAGGTTAGGGCTTTCTTT